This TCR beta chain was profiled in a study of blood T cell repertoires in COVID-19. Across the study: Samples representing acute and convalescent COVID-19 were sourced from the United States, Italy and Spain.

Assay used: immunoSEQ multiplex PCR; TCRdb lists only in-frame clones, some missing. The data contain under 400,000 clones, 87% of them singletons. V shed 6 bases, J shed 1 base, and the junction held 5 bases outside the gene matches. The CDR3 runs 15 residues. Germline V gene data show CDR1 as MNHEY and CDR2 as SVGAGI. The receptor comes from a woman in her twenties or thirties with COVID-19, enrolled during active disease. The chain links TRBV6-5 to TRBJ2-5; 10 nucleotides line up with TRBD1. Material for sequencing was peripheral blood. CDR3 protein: CASRWDRGFQETQYF. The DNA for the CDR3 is TGTGCCAGCAGGTGGGACAGGGGTTTCCAAGAGACCCAGTACTTC.